This T cell receptor (beta chain) originates from a study of beta chain features in type 1 diabetes. General study points: There was a moderate but significant shortening of TCRB CDR3s in all four CD4+ subsets of Type 1 diabetes patients.

This clone was detected only a few times. The antigen is unknown. The CDR3 contains 13 residues. The ends lost 4 bases at V and 4 bases at J; junction bases unmatched: 3. The germline gives CDR1 MDHEN, CDR2 SYDVKM. The isolated RNA, all of it, was reverse transcribed, so expressed TCRB transcripts were what got sequenced. Here immunoSEQ multiplex PCR was the method, and the copy in TCRdb shows in-frame clones only, minus some. There are hundreds of thousands of clones in the sample; over 12% occur only once, and 0.03% to 0.045% lies in the top ten. The chain employs TRBV28 and TRBJ1-2; 7 bases fit TRBD1. The sample comprised naive CD4+ T cells from blood. The origin of this receptor is a man aged 18-30 years with type 1 diabetes. In DNA, the CDR3 is TGTGCCAGCAGTTCGGGACAGCTCTATGGCTACACCTTC. Amino acid sequence: CASSSGQLYGYTF.